These 25 T cell receptor beta chains share one sample of origin, sequenced in a study of shared clonotypes between healthy human individuals (dated by TCRdb to 2018 to 2020). The library was obtained by the immunoSEQ multiplex PCR assay. TCRdb limited this immuneACCESS table to in-frame rearrangements with V and J called. A share of clones is missing; checked studies link under half to unresolved V genes, and the rest is unexplained. The sample table records roughly 2.2 million clones; about 90% of these occur just once. 0.37% of the sample lies in the top ten. Sequenced: naive CD4+ T cells from PBMCs. The cell subset or site label, read with the paper, signifies: CD45RA+ positively selected. All receptors come from a man aged 18 to 30 in good health. Some clones in this sample may be carry-over from other donors' samples.

This clone was counted once. Since a much larger clone is just one base distant, this may be a read error. Other DNA variants within this sample encode the same CDR3. This sequence joins TRBV7-6 and TRBJ2-5; D not resolved. Trimming pared 4 bases from V and 3 bases from J, leaving 3 bases between. The CDR3 consists of 11 residues. In germline, CDR1 is SGHVS, CDR2 FNYEAQ. As DNA, the CDR3 is TGTGCCAGCAGCTCCGAAGAGACCCAGTACTTC. Translation: CASSSEETQYF.

This chain joins TRBV5-4 and TRBJ1-2, with 8 bases identical to TRBD1. The CDR3 contains 14 residues. In germline, CDR1 is SGHNT, CDR2 YYREEE (reference sequence). Trimming took 3 bases from V and 4 from J; bases not matched to a gene: 5. CDR3 sequence reads: CASSSQGAIYGYTF. The CDR3 nucleotides read TGTGCCAGCAGCTCGCAGGGGGCCATCTATGGCTACACCTTC.

The sample holds one count of this clone. V usage is TRBV28 and J usage is TRBJ2-1; 12 positions match TRBD2. This CDR3 spans 15 amino acids. Germline values: CDR1 MDHEN, CDR2 SYDVKM. V lost 3 bases, J lost 9 bases, and 6 bases stayed unmatched. The CDR3 spells CASSFRLAGVVEQFF. In DNA form, the CDR3 reads TGTGCCAGCAGTTTCAGACTAGCGGGAGTTGTTGAGCAGTTCTTC. The full variable domain, rest sourced from reference TRBV28 and TRBJ2-1, is DVKVTQSSRYLVKRTGEKVFLECVQDMDHENMFWYRQDPGLGLRLIYFSYDVKMKEKGDIPEGYSVSREKKERFSLILESASTNQTSMYLCASSFRLAGVVEQFFGPGTRLTVL.

The genes are TRBV5-4 and TRBJ2-5; 7 positions match TRBD2. This CDR3 has 15 residues. Germline loops: CDR1 SGHNT, CDR2 YYREEE (reference sequence). The V gene end was trimmed by 4 bases and the J gene end by 1 base; junction bases not matched to a gene: 7. The CDR3 here is CASSREAEAQETQYF. CDR3 DNA sequence: TGTGCCAGCAGCCGGGAGGCGGAGGCCCAAGAGACCCAGTACTTC.

This sequence joins TRBV4-1 and TRBJ2-2; either TRBD1 or TRBD2 may supply D (6 bases each). CDR1 MGHRA and CDR2 YSYEKL come from the germline V gene. V was cut by 1 base and J by 4 bases, with 16 bases left in between. The CDR3 runs to 17 residues. The CDR3 loop is CASSQVAGQGFTGELFF. In DNA form, the CDR3 reads TGCGCCAGCAGCCAAGTGGCGGGGCAGGGGTTCACCGGGGAGCTGTTTTTT.

The J gene is TRBJ1-2, the V gene TRBV18; D uncertain. V was clipped by 3 bases and J by 8 bases, with 19 bases between them. The CDR3 sequence is 15 residues long. CDR1 KGHSH and CDR2 LQKENI come from the germline V gene. CDR3 region: CASSPLTLRGEGYTF. The DNA for the CDR3 is TGTGCCAGCTCACCCTTAACCCTTCGGGGAGAGGGCTACACCTTC. Supplemented by reference TRBV18 and TRBJ1-2, the full variable domain reads NAGVMQNPRHLVRRRGQEARLRCSPMKGHSHVYWYRQLPEEGLKFMVYLQKENIIDESGMPKERFSAEFPKEGPSILRIQQVVRGDSAAYFCASSPLTLRGEGYTFGSGTRLTVV.

CDR3 in amino acids: CASSLAGAGTYEQYF. In DNA, the CDR3 is TGTGCCAGCAGCTTGGCCGGGGCGGGAACCTACGAGCAGTACTTC. The chain uses TRBV5-6 and TRBJ2-7; D is possibly TRBD2 (6 bases). Germline V gene lookup returns CDR1 SGHDT and CDR2 YYEEEE. V was cut by 0 bases and J by 2 bases, with 12 bases left in between. The CDR3 is 15 amino acids.

V gene TRBV7-8 combines with J gene TRBJ2-1; D gene unclear. CDR3 length equals 17 residues. Looked up from germline, CDR1 is SGHVS and CDR2 is FQNEAQ. V was trimmed by 5 bases and J by 2 bases, leaving 19 bases between them. Here the CDR3 DNA reads TGTGCCAGCAGCCCGACCCGGTCGTTGATGACCTACAATGAGCAGTTCTTC. This sequence encodes CASSPTRSLMTYNEQFF.

The chain recombines TRBV6-1 with TRBJ1-1, with D possibly matching TRBD1 (6 bases). Per germline, CDR1 MNHNS and CDR2 SASEGT. V was trimmed by 10 bases and J by 5 bases, leaving 20 bases between them. The CDR3 totals 14 residues. The CDR3 region has the DNA TGTGCCACCACCCTAAAGGGGGGATTTACTGAAGCTTTCTTT. Amino acid sequence: CATTLKGGFTEAFF.

V gene TRBV19 combines with J gene TRBJ1-1, with 8 bases that match TRBD1. Per germline, CDR1 LNHDA and CDR2 SQIVND (reference sequence). The CDR3 sequence is 15 residues long. V shed 4 bases and J 1 base; nucleotides not matched to a gene: 5. CDR3 DNA sequence: TGTGCCAGTAGTAATCACAGGGGGACGAACACTGAAGCTTTCTTT. Protein: CASSNHRGTNTEAFF.

As DNA, the CDR3 is TGTGCCAGCTCACCACCCACAAAGAAGGGGTCTGGAAACACCATATATTTT. Its translation is CASSPPTKKGSGNTIYF. The chain is built from TRBV18 and TRBJ1-3; possible D gene TRBD1, 5 bases. CDR1 is KGHSH and CDR2 is LQKENI in the germline V gene. CDR3 length equals 17 residues. The V and J ends lost 0 bases and 1 base respectively, with 13 bases between them.

The chain joins TRBV7-9 to TRBJ1-3; a weak D match, TRBD1 (6 bases). The CDR3 has 16 amino acids. V gave up 3 bases and J gave up 2 bases, with 14 bases separating them. Germline CDR1 and CDR2: SEHNR and FQNEAQ (reference sequence). The CDR3 sequence: CASSLGAGRAGNTIYF. The CDR3 coding sequence is TGTGCCAGCAGCTTGGGGGCAGGGAGAGCTGGAAACACCATATATTTT.

This chain joins TRBV2 and TRBJ1-5, with 11 nucleotides matching TRBD1. Germline CDR1 and CDR2: SNHLY and FYNNEI. The CDR3 has 13 amino acids. V gave up 8 bases and J gave up 5 bases; unmatched junction bases: 2. CDR3 region: CASEGQGDQPQHF. CDR3 nucleotides: TGTGCCAGCGAGGGACAGGGGGATCAGCCCCAGCATTTT.

This clone was recorded only once. The CDR3 protein is CASSLPQGLGDTQYF. Here the CDR3 DNA reads TGTGCCAGCAGCCTGCCGCAGGGGTTAGGAGATACGCAGTATTTT. The chain carries TRBV6-1 and TRBJ2-3, with D possibly TRBD1 on 6 matching bases. V lost 6 bases and J 5 bases, leaving 18 bases between the germline ends. The CDR3 has 15 residues. CDR1 and CDR2 (germline): MNHNS, SASEGT.

This chain connects TRBV27 to TRBJ1-2, with D possibly being TRBD1 (6 bases). The CDR3 has 14 amino acids. The germline gives CDR1 MNHEY, CDR2 SMNVEV (reference sequence). V lost 6 bases, J lost 2 bases, and 13 bases lay in between. The CDR3 nucleotides are TGTGCCAGCAGAGGGTGGGGGCAAAACTATGGCTACACCTTC. Encoded protein: CASRGWGQNYGYTF.

V gene TRBV28 combines with J gene TRBJ2-6; perhaps TRBD1 as D (6 bases). V lost 7 bases and J lost 2, with 15 bases in between. The CDR3 consists of 16 residues. From germline, CDR1 is MDHEN and CDR2 SYDVKM. CDR3 region: CASISQGRTGANVLTF. CDR3 bases: TGTGCCAGCATTAGCCAGGGGAGAACTGGGGCCAACGTCCTGACTTTC.

V is TRBV2 and J is TRBJ2-7; 7 bases align to TRBD2. The germline gives CDR1 SNHLY, CDR2 FYNNEI. V gave up 8 bases and J gave up 6 bases; unmatched junction bases: 10. This CDR3 is built from 13 residues. CDR3 bases: TGTGCCAGCGCGAGACAGCGGGATAGCGAGCAGTACTTC. Protein: CASARQRDSEQYF.

The chain combines TRBV4-2 with TRBJ2-5; possible D gene TRBD1, 6 bases. V dropped 4 bases and J dropped 5 bases, with 14 bases sitting between them. This CDR3 is built from 14 residues. From germline, CDR1 is LGHNA and CDR2 YNFKEQ. The CDR3 is CASSLRTARETQYF. CDR3 DNA sequence: TGTGCCAGCAGCCTCAGGACAGCGAGGGAGACCCAGTACTTC.

A word on this clone: The same CDR3 also results from other DNA sequences found in this sample. V and J are TRBV5-4 and TRBJ1-2, with D perhaps TRBD1 (6 bases). Germline assignment: CDR1 SGHNT and CDR2 YYREEE (reference sequence). V shed 2 bases and J shed 8 bases, with 13 bases lying between them. The CDR3 length is 13 residues. The CDR3 region is CASSLTGLYGYTF. The CDR3 bases are TGTGCCAGCAGCTTAACAGGGCTTTACGGCTACACCTTC.

The chain recombines TRBV7-3 with TRBJ2-1, with 11 bases aligning to TRBD2. The V gene's germline CDR1 is SGHTA and CDR2 FQGTGA. This CDR3 contains 12 residues. Unmatched junction bases numbered 3, after V lost 5 bases and J lost 12 bases. For the CDR3, the DNA is TGTGCCAGCAGCGCGACTAGCGGGATGCAGTTCTTC. It yields the protein CASSATSGMQFF.

This chain links TRBV5-4 with TRBJ2-1; no definite D call. Germline CDR1 is SGHNT and CDR2 is YYREEE (reference sequence). V was pared by 0 bases and J by 2 bases, with 12 bases between. The length of the CDR3 is 16 residues. DNA of the CDR3: TGTGCCAGCAGCTTGGCCTCTAACCCAACCTACAATGAGCAGTTCTTC. Its translation is CASSLASNPTYNEQFF.

This chain connects TRBV10-3 to TRBJ2-3; D is uncertain. The CDR3 loop spans 15 amino acids. CDR1 ENHRY and CDR2 SYGVKD come from the germline V gene. The V end lost 1 base, the J end lost 3 bases, and 11 bases lay between the germline ends. CDR3 loop: CAISEWVSDTDTQYF. The DNA of the CDR3 is TGTGCCATCAGTGAGTGGGTGTCAGATACAGATACGCAGTATTTT.

This clone was observed once. The genes are TRBV5-4 and TRBJ2-3; a weak D match, TRBD1 (6 bases). The CDR3 sequence is 16 residues long. V lost 4 bases to trimming and J lost 0 bases, with 15 bases between them. Germline V CDR1 and CDR2: SGHNT, YYREEE (reference sequence). CDR3 residues: CASSPLTGTSTDTQYF. CDR3 nucleotide sequence: TGTGCCAGCAGCCCCCTGACAGGAACTAGCACAGATACGCAGTATTTT.

The chain couples TRBV9 to TRBJ1-1, with unresolved D. This CDR3 spans 13 amino acids. With 3 bases removed from V and 4 bases from J, the gap between germline ends came to 10 bases. Germline V gives CDR1 SGDLS, CDR2 YYNGEE. The CDR3 loop is CASSAADGTEAFF. The DNA for the CDR3 is TGTGCCAGCAGCGCAGCGGACGGCACTGAAGCTTTCTTT.

The chain carries TRBV18 and TRBJ2-3; D uncertain. The germline V gene has CDR1 KGHSH and CDR2 LQKENI. The CDR3 runs 13 residues. V lost 3 bases to trimming and J lost 4 bases, with 8 bases between them. In DNA form, the CDR3 reads TGTGCCAGCTCACCGGGGTTGTCAGATACGCAGTATTTT. Translated: CASSPGLSDTQYF. Based on the CDR3 plus reference TRBV18 and TRBJ2-3, the full variable domain is NAGVMQNPRHLVRRRGQEARLRCSPMKGHSHVYWYRQLPEEGLKFMVYLQKENIIDESGMPKERFSAEFPKEGPSILRIQQVVRGDSAAYFCASSPGLSDTQYFGPGTRLTVL.